This T cell receptor beta chain was obtained from a study of Ad26.COV2.S vaccination and SARS-CoV-2 variants. As for the study in general: Donor participated within the Ad26.COV2.S arm of the COV1001 trial. Study-level findings and limits: Reports say spike-specific CD8+ and CD4+ T cell responses covered substantial breadth after vaccination. Placebo and vaccine recipients had non-spike TCR breadth that was similar.

The V gene end was trimmed by 3 bases and the J gene end by 0 bases; junction bases not matched to a gene: 9. From germline, CDR1 is MDHEN and CDR2 SYDVKM. The CDR3 has 17 residues. Profiled with immunoSEQ multiplex PCR; TCRdb holds only in-frame clones, not every one. The table shows about 400,000 clones, with roughly 90% occurring only once. Treatment noted: roughly 20 received Ad26.COV2.S at low or high dose, single or two shots; 5 received placebo; per-sample allocation not given. The investigators took samples on day 63 after the first vaccine or placebo injection. A word on this clone: The antigen is undetermined.

Here the sequenced sample was peripheral blood, taken in a trial of Ad26.COV2.S vaccine versus placebo. J is TRBJ1-2 and V is TRBV28; 8 nucleotides agree with TRBD1. The source is a person between 18 and 60 years old who received the Ad26.COV2.S COVID-19 vaccine or a placebo. The CDR3 sequence is CASSFEGTGKSNYGYTF. For the CDR3, the DNA is TGTGCCAGCAGTTTTGAAGGGACAGGAAAATCTAACTATGGCTACACCTTC.